Shown below are 25 T cell receptor beta chains from a single sample sequenced in a study of blood T cell repertoires in COVID-19 (dated by TCRdb to 2018 to 2020). The library was obtained by the immunoSEQ multiplex PCR assay. TCRdb stores this immuneACCESS table with in-frame sequences only. Part of the clones is absent; in the studies checked, under half of the shortfall reflects unresolved V genes, and no reason is known for the rest. Here the sample has around 170,000 clones; about 88% occur a single time. The top ten clonotypes cover 20% to 30% of the sample. Source material: peripheral blood. The receptors stem from a man between 60 and 75 years old with acute or convalescent COVID-19.

The CDR3 sequence: CASSLRLTNGRDIQYF. The CDR3 bases are TGTGCCAGCAGCTTGAGGCTGACTAACGGGAGGGACATTCAGTACTTC. The chain joins TRBV5-6 to TRBJ2-4; TRBD2 agrees at 8 bases. Unmatched junction bases numbered 11, after V lost 1 base and J lost 8 bases. Germline CDR1 is SGHDT and CDR2 is YYEEEE. The CDR3 is 16 amino acids.

The chain links TRBV24-1 to TRBJ1-1, with 8 bases that match TRBD1. Trimming took 4 bases from V and 3 from J; bases not matched to a gene: 6. Germline CDR1 reads KGHDR; CDR2 reads SFDVKD. The CDR3 is made up of 15 amino acids. CDR3 sequence reads: CATSDSGQGYTEAFF. The CDR3 nucleotides read TGTGCCACCAGTGACTCAGGACAGGGCTACACTGAAGCTTTCTTT.

This clone was observed a few times. This chain connects TRBV5-1 to TRBJ1-6; TRBD1 aligns across 10 bases. This CDR3 has 13 amino acids. Trimming took 4 bases from V and 14 from J; bases not matched to a gene: 6. Germline V gives CDR1 SGHRS, CDR2 YFSETQ. CDR3 sequence reads: CASSRGQGSTLHF. The CDR3 nucleotides read TGCGCCAGCAGCCGGGGACAGGGGAGTACCCTCCACTTT.

The chain recombines TRBV6-2 or TRBV6-3 with TRBJ2-5; 11 bases align to TRBD1. Germline CDR1 is MNHEY and CDR2 is SVGEGT. The trim removed 4 bases at V and 0 bases at J, leaving 4 bases unmatched. The CDR3 is 16 residues long. This CDR3 reads CASSSPGQGDQETQYF. CDR3 DNA sequence: TGTGCCAGCAGTTCCCCGGGACAGGGGGACCAAGAGACCCAGTACTTC.

This clone is a singleton in its sample. The chain joins TRBV4-3 to TRBJ2-7; D may be TRBD2 (5 bases). Germline assignment: CDR1 LGHNA and CDR2 YSLEER. Trimming removed 2 bases at V and 6 bases at J, with 14 bases between. The CDR3 covers 14 residues. In DNA form, the CDR3 reads TGCGCCAGCAGCCAATATGACGGGGAGAGCGAGCAGTACTTC. Translation gives CASSQYDGESEQYF.

Here the CDR3 DNA reads TGTGCCTGGAGGACGAAACAGGGAAACACCATATATTTT. Protein sequence: CAWRTKQGNTIYF. The V call is TRBV30, the J call TRBJ1-3; D uncertain. Germline V lookup: CDR1 GTSNPN, CDR2 SVGIG (reference sequence). This CDR3 is built from 13 residues. The V gene lost 3 bases and the J gene lost 4 bases, with 10 bases spanning the gap. Supplemented by reference TRBV30 and TRBJ1-3, the full variable domain reads SQTIHQWPATLVQPVGSPLSLECTVEGTSNPNLYWYRQAAGRGLQLLFYSVGIGQISSEVPQNLSASRPQDRQFILSSKKLLLSDSGFYLCAWRTKQGNTIYFGEGSWLTVV.

The chain joins TRBV28 to TRBJ2-4, with 7 bases fitting TRBD1. J was trimmed by 5 bases and V by 2 bases; bases with no gene match: 6. The germline gives CDR1 MDHEN, CDR2 SYDVKM. The CDR3 is made up of 15 amino acids. The CDR3 protein is CASSLPGGRQNIQYF. Here the CDR3 DNA reads TGTGCCAGCAGTTTACCAGGGGGAAGACAAAACATTCAGTACTTC. Full variable domain (remainder filled in from reference TRBV28 and TRBJ2-4): DVKVTQSSRYLVKRTGEKVFLECVQDMDHENMFWYRQDPGLGLRLIYFSYDVKMKEKGDIPEGYSVSREKKERFSLILESASTNQTSMYLCASSLPGGRQNIQYFGAGTRLSVL.

The chain recombines TRBV7-9 with TRBJ2-2; TRBD1 matches at 7 bases. The V and J ends lost 7 bases and 1 base, in that order; junction bases with no gene match: 6. This CDR3 has 15 residues. Looked up from germline, CDR1 is SEHNR and CDR2 is FQNEAQ (reference sequence). DNA for the CDR3: TGTGCCAGCAATAAATGGGACAGGAACACCGGGGAGCTGTTTTTT. Translation: CASNKWDRNTGELFF.

The gene calls are TRBV5-4 and TRBJ2-4, with 9 bases identical to TRBD2. This CDR3 spans 16 amino acids. CDR1 is SGHNT, CDR2 YYREEE, per germline (reference sequence). The V segment lost 0 bases and the J segment 6 bases; nucleotides outside the gene matches: 7. The CDR3 here is CASSLGLAGLGNIQYF. The CDR3 DNA follows: TGTGCCAGCAGCTTGGGGCTAGCGGGGTTGGGAAACATTCAGTACTTC. The full variable domain, rest sourced from reference TRBV5-4 and TRBJ2-4, is ETGVTQSPTHLIKTRGQQVTLRCSSQSGHNTVSWYQQALGQGPQFIFQYYREEENGRGNFPPRFSGLQFPNYSSELNVNALELDDSALYLCASSLGLAGLGNIQYFGAGTRLSVL.

About this clone: The identical CDR3 is also encoded by other nucleotide sequences in the sample. The rearrangement joins TRBV19 to TRBJ1-2, with 7 positions matching TRBD1. Germline loops: CDR1 LNHDA, CDR2 SQIVND (reference sequence). This CDR3 is built from 13 residues. With 5 bases clipped from V and 3 bases from J, the junction kept 3 bases outside the gene matches. The CDR3 region is CASSATGDYGYTF. The CDR3 DNA reads TGTGCCAGTAGTGCAACAGGGGACTATGGCTACACCTTC.

The CDR3 region is CASSPGTGGNQPQHF. The CDR3 DNA follows: TGTGCCAGCAGCCCCGGGACAGGGGGCAATCAGCCCCAGCATTTT. The genes are TRBV7-9 and TRBJ1-5; TRBD1 agrees at 10 bases. CDR1 and CDR2 (germline): SEHNR, FQNEAQ (reference sequence). The junction had 3 bases not matched to a gene; V was cut back by 5 bases and J by 2 bases. The length of the CDR3 is 15 residues.

This chain connects TRBV5-6 to TRBJ1-5; D is perhaps TRBD1 (6 bases). Per germline, CDR1 SGHDT and CDR2 YYEEEE. The CDR3 runs to 14 residues. The V gene lost 2 bases and the J gene lost 7 bases, with 13 bases spanning the gap. CDR3 residues: CASSFTQGRQPQHF. CDR3 in DNA: TGTGCCAGCAGCTTCACACAGGGAAGACAGCCCCAGCATTTT.

The J gene is TRBJ2-3, the V gene TRBV3-1 (or the pseudogene TRBV3-2); 15 bases agree with TRBD2. After removal of 3 bases from V and 0 bases from J, the junction contained 4 bases not matched to a gene. This CDR3 is built from 18 residues. CDR1 and CDR2 (germline): LGHDT, YNNKEL (reference sequence). CDR3 sequence (DNA): TGTGCCAGCAGCCAGGGACTAGCGGGGGGTACTAGCACAGATACGCAGTATTTT. This gives the protein CASSQGLAGGTSTDTQYF.

A single count supports this clone. CDR3 loop: CASSTADRNTEAFF. CDR3 DNA: TGTGCCAGCAGTACGGCTGACAGGAACACTGAAGCTTTCTTT. V is TRBV6-5 and J is TRBJ1-1; D possibly corresponds to TRBD1 (5 bases). Trimming took off 5 bases at V and 1 base at J, with 11 bases between the two ends. Germline values: CDR1 MNHEY, CDR2 SVGAGI. This CDR3 spans 14 amino acids.

The chain employs TRBV5-1 and TRBJ2-5; no clear D. The CDR3 length is 12 residues. Trimming removed 4 bases at V and 0 bases at J, with 4 bases between. The germline CDR1 and CDR2 sequences are SGHRS and YFSETQ. CDR3 sequence: CASSPDQETQYF. The CDR3 bases are TGCGCCAGCAGCCCGGACCAAGAGACCCAGTACTTC.

The chain combines TRBV9 with TRBJ1-5, with TRBD1 as a possible D gene (5 bases). Trimming took 0 bases from V and 0 from J, leaving 16 bases between them. The CDR3 sequence is 18 residues long. Germline V gene data show CDR1 as SGDLS and CDR2 as YYNGEE. CDR3 protein: CASSVAKVRERSNQPQHF. The CDR3 DNA reads TGTGCCAGCAGCGTAGCTAAGGTCAGGGAACGTAGCAATCAGCCCCAGCATTTT.

This chain uses TRBV18 with TRBJ1-1; no reliable D call. Trimming took off 6 bases at V and 4 bases at J, with 9 bases between the two ends. This CDR3 has 12 residues. In germline, CDR1 is KGHSH, CDR2 LQKENI. Here the CDR3 reads CASSEGTTEAFF. CDR3 in DNA: TGTGCCAGCTCCGAGGGTACCACTGAAGCTTTCTTT.

CDR3 bases: TGTGCCACGGGGATAGGACAGGGGGCAGGTCAGCCCCAGCATTTT. It encodes CATGIGQGAGQPQHF. This chain links TRBV6-1 with TRBJ1-5; 11 bases map to TRBD1. V shed 10 bases and J 6 bases; nucleotides not matched to a gene: 11. The CDR3 loop spans 15 amino acids. Germline V gene data show CDR1 as MNHNS and CDR2 as SASEGT.

The V and J genes are TRBV6-5 and TRBJ1-4, with a possible D match to TRBD1 (6 bases). V was shortened by 5 bases and J by 11 bases, with 15 bases between the two germline ends. This CDR3 is built from 13 residues. CDR1 and CDR2 from the germline V gene are MNHEY and SVGAGI. CDR3 DNA sequence: TGTGCCAGCAGTCGAAAACAGGGAGGGAAACTGTTTTTT. Residues: CASSRKQGGKLFF.

The chain joins TRBV10-3 to TRBJ1-2; D is ambiguous. The V end was cut by 0 bases, the J end by 2 bases, with 13 bases between. Germline V CDR1 and CDR2: ENHRY, SYGVKD. The CDR3 has 16 residues. CDR3 in DNA: TGTGCCATCAGTGAGTCCGGCCGGACGGGGAACTATGGCTACACCTTC. Protein sequence: CAISESGRTGNYGYTF.

The chain is built from TRBV5-1 and TRBJ1-4, with 9 bases identical to TRBD1. Germline assignment: CDR1 SGHRS and CDR2 YFSETQ. J lost 4 bases, V lost 1 base, and 2 bases had no gene match. The CDR3 spans 15 residues. CDR3 DNA: TGCGCCAGCAGCTTGACAGGGGGCAGTAATGAAAAACTGTTTTTT. It is translated as CASSLTGGSNEKLFF.

The chain joins TRBV5-1 to TRBJ1-4; 7 bases are shared with TRBD1. The V gene end was trimmed by 0 bases and the J gene end by 2 bases; junction bases not matched to a gene: 13. The CDR3 runs 19 residues. The germline V gene encodes CDR1 SGHRS and CDR2 YFSETQ. The CDR3 sequence: CASSLDLRGAMVTNEKLFF. CDR3 bases: TGCGCCAGCAGCTTGGATCTCAGGGGGGCGATGGTTACTAATGAAAAACTGTTTTTT.

The V call is TRBV4-2, the J call TRBJ1-1; D unclear. The CDR3 extends over 13 amino acids. V was cut by 2 bases and J by 6 bases, with 10 bases left in between. Germline V gene lookup returns CDR1 LGHNA and CDR2 YNFKEQ. The CDR3 here is CASSQRLVPEAFF. DNA of the CDR3: TGTGCCAGCAGCCAAAGACTGGTTCCTGAAGCTTTCTTT.

The chain couples TRBV3-1 (or the pseudogene TRBV3-2) to TRBJ1-3; 7 nucleotides align to TRBD1. The CDR3 contains 13 residues. CDR1 and CDR2 from the germline V gene are LGHDT and YNNKEL (reference sequence). V gave up 5 bases and J gave up 4 bases; unmatched junction bases: 2. CDR3 region: CASSTGDGNTIYF. In nucleotides, the CDR3 is TGTGCCAGCAGCACAGGGGACGGAAACACCATATATTTT.

The rearrangement links TRBV4-1 to TRBJ2-4; 9 nucleotides line up with TRBD1. The V segment lost 3 bases and the J segment 6 bases; nucleotides outside the gene matches: 9. Per germline, CDR1 MGHRA and CDR2 YSYEKL. This CDR3 comprises 16 residues. CDR3 protein: CASSHETGGWGNIQYF. The DNA of the CDR3 is TGCGCCAGCAGCCATGAGACAGGGGGGTGGGGAAACATTCAGTACTTC.